This TCR beta chain emerged from a study of technical replicates of blood from a few donors. In germline, CDR1 is SNHLY, CDR2 FYNNEI. V gave up 3 bases and J gave up 7 bases; unmatched junction bases: 6. The CDR3 contains 15 residues. TCRdb keeps only in-frame clones here, not all; method: immunoSEQ multiplex PCR. Of about 81,000 clones detected, about 96% appear once; the ten largest clones hold 0.2%. The chain couples TRBV2 to TRBJ2-5, with 12 bases identical to TRBD2. Sequenced: T cells isolated from PBMCs. This sequence originates from a human donor in good health. The CDR3 region has the DNA TGTGCCAGCAGTGAGGAAGCTAGCGGGGGGGGGACCCAGTACTTC. This sequence encodes CASSEEASGGGTQYF.